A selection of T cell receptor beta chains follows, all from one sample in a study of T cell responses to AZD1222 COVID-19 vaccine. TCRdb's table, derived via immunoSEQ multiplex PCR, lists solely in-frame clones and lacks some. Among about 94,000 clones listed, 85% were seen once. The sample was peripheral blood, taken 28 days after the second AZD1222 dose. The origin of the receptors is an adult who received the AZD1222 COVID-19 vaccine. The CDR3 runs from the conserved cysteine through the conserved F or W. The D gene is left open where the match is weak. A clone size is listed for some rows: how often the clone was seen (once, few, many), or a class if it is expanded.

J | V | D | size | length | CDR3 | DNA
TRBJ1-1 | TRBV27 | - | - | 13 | CASTEWPNTEAFF | TGTGCCAGCACGGAGTGGCCGAACACTGAAGCTTTCTTT
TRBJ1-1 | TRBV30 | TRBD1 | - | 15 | CAWSIRGTGGVSAFF | TGTGCCTGGAGTATCAGGGGGACAGGGGGCGTTTCAGCTTTCTTT
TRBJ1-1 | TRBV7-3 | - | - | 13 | CASSQWARGEAFF | TGTGCCAGCAGCCAATGGGCCCGGGGTGAAGCTTTCTTT
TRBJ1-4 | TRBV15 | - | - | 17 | CATSREQIVGSNEKLFF | TGTGCCACCAGCAGGGAACAAATCGTAGGATCGAATGAAAAACTGTTTTTT
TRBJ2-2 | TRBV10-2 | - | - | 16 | CASSDRYRTNTGELFF | TGCGCCAGCAGTGACCGTTACAGGACTAACACCGGGGAGCTGTTTTTT
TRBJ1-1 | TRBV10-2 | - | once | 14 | CASSLQGGNTEAFF | TGCGCCAGCAGTTTACAGGGCGGGAACACTGAAGCTTTCTTT
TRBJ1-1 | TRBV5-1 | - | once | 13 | CASSLAGNTEAFF | TGCGCCAGCAGCTTGGCCGGGAACACTGAAGCTTTCTTT
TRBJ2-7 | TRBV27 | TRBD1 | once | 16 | CASRETGGRNHYEQYF | TGTGCCAGCAGGGAAACAGGGGGCCGGAATCACTACGAGCAGTACTTC
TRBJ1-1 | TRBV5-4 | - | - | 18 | CASSLGGWGGGLNTEAFF | TGTGCCAGCAGCTTGGGAGGTTGGGGCGGGGGGTTGAACACTGAAGCTTTCTTT
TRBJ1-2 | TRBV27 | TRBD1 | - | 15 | CASSLLGQGVGGYTF | TGTGCCAGCAGTTTATTAGGGCAGGGGGTGGGTGGCTACACCTTC
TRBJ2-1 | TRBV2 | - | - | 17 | CASSPRRPPSSYNEQFF | TGTGCCAGCAGTCCCCGCCGACCGCCGAGCTCCTACAATGAGCAGTTCTTC
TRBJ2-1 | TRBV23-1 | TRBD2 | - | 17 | CASRGLAGGETDNEQFF | TGCGCCAGCAGAGGACTAGCGGGGGGTGAAACGGACAATGAGCAGTTCTTC
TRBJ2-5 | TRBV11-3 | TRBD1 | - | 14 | CASSRTGVGETQYF | TGTGCCAGCAGCAGGACAGGGGTTGGGGAGACCCAGTACTTC
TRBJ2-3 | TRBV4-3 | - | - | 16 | CASSQETTTWADTQYF | TGCGCCAGCAGCCAAGAGACGACAACTTGGGCAGATACGCAGTATTTT
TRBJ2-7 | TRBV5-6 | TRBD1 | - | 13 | CASEGQGDHEQYF | TGTGCCAGCGAAGGACAGGGAGATCACGAGCAGTACTTC
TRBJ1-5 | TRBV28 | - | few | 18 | CASSPFWPLRGGRKPQHF | TGTGCCAGCAGTCCCTTTTGGCCATTAAGGGGTGGGCGAAAGCCCCAGCATTTT
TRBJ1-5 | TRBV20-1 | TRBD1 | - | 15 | CSASASAQGNQPQHF | TGCAGTGCTAGTGCGTCCGCACAGGGGAATCAGCCCCAGCATTTT
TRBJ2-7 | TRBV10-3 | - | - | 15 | CATGLGFGQSYEQYF | TGTGCCACCGGCCTCGGGTTCGGACAGTCCTACGAGCAGTACTTC
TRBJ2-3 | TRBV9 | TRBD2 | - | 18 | CASSVAGTSGRVTDTQYF | TGTGCCAGCAGCGTAGCCGGGACTAGCGGGAGGGTTACAGATACGCAGTATTTT
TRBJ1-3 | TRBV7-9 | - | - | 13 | CASSLSSGNTIYF | TGTGCCAGCAGCTTATCCTCTGGAAACACCATATATTTT
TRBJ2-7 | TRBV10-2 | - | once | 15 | CAAIPQGGLSYEQYF | TGCGCCGCCATCCCTCAGGGGGGCCTCTCCTACGAGCAGTACTTC
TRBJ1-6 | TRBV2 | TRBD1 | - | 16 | CASSDPTGARNSPLHF | TGTGCCAGCAGTGATCCCACAGGGGCGCGTAATTCACCCCTCCACTTT
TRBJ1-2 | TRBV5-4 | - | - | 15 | CASSLTQGGTYGYTF | TGTGCCAGCAGCTTGACCCAGGGCGGGACCTATGGCTACACCTTC
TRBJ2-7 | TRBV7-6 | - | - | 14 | CASSPRIIRGEQYF | TGTGCCAGCAGCCCACGGATCATCCGTGGCGAGCAGTACTTC
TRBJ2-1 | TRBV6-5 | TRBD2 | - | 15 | CASSPGGSSYNEQFF | TGTGCCAGCAGTCCCGGGGGGAGCTCCTACAATGAGCAGTTCTTC
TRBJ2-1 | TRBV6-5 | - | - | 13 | CASRDLSYNEQFF | TGTGCCAGCCGGGACCTCTCCTACAATGAGCAGTTCTTC
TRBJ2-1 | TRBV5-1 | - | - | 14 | CASSLDPAYNEQFF | TGCGCCAGCAGCTTGGATCCGGCTTACAATGAGCAGTTCTTC
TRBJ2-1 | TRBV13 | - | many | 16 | CASSLVSGTTIYEQFF | TGTGCCAGCAGCTTAGTCTCGGGGACCACAATTTATGAGCAGTTCTTC
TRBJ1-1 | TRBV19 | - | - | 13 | CASSMGRVEVAFF | TGTGCCAGTAGTATGGGAAGGGTCGAGGTAGCTTTCTTT
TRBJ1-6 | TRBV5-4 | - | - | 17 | CASSVTGTSSYNSPLHF | TGTGCCAGCAGCGTTACAGGGACGAGCTCCTATAATTCACCCCTCCACTTT
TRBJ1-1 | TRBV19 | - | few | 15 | CASSIENRLNTEAFF | TGTGCCAGTAGTATAGAGAATAGGTTGAACACTGAAGCTTTCTTT
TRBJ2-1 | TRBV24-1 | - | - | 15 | CATSDPRTGGNEQFF | TGTGCCACCAGTGATCCTAGGACAGGAGGGAATGAGCAGTTCTTC
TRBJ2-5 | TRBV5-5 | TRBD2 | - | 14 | CASSLASGQETQYF | TGTGCCAGCAGCTTGGCTAGCGGCCAAGAGACCCAGTACTTC
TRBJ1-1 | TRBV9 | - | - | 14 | CASSVNLMNTEAFF | TGTGCCAGCAGCGTGAATCTCATGAACACTGAAGCTTTCTTT
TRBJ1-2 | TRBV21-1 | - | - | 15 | CASSNLRSSRYGYTF | TGTGCCAGCAGCAACCTACGGAGTAGCCGCTATGGCTACACCTTC
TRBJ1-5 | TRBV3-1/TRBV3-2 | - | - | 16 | CASSQGGARASQPQHF | TGTGCCAGCAGCCAAGGAGGGGCCCGGGCGTCTCAGCCCCAGCATTTT
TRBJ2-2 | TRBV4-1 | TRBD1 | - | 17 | CASSQEYRGRGSGELFF | TGCGCCAGCAGCCAAGAGTACAGGGGGCGAGGGTCCGGGGAGCTGTTTTTT
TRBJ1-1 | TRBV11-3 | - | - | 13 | CASSVGGNTEAFF | TGTGCCAGCAGCGTTGGGGGGAACACTGAAGCTTTCTTT
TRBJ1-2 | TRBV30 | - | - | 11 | CAQMRGYGYTF | TGTGCCCAAATGCGAGGATATGGCTACACCTTC
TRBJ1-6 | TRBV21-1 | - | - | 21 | CASSKVLGCEEISSYNSPLHF | TGTGCCAGCAGCAAAGTATTGGGATGTGAGGAGATTAGCTCCTATAATTCACCCCTCCACTTT
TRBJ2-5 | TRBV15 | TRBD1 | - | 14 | CATRSGTVVETQYF | TGTGCCACCCGATCCGGGACAGTGGTTGAGACCCAGTACTTC
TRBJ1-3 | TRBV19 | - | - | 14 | CATAGRPKGNTIYF | TGTGCCACCGCAGGGCGCCCAAAAGGAAACACCATATATTTT
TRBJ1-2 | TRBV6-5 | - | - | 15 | CASSALGISNYGYTF | TGTGCCAGCAGCGCCCTCGGGATCTCGAACTATGGCTACACCTTC
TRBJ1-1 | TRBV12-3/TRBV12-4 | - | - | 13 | CASSVGAGSRAFF | TGTGCCAGCAGCGTAGGGGCAGGTAGCAGAGCTTTCTTT
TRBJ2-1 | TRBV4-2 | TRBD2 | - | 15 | CASSGRLADYNEQFF | TGTGCCAGCAGCGGAAGACTAGCGGATTACAATGAGCAGTTCTTC